This T cell receptor (beta chain) was sequenced during a study of HIV-infected patients and healthy controls. Notes on the study in general: HIV-associated CDR3 frequencies dropped significantly during therapy; CMV-associated ones, mostly rising, changed nonsignificantly.

No cell fractionation was done, so the repertoire covers all unsorted peripheral blood T cells. About 40% of the ten uninfected healthy control donors were sampled twice, two to three months apart. In this sample, this clonotype turned up many times. Antigen specificity is unknown. This CDR3 is 13 amino acids long. V shed 6 bases and J shed 5 bases, with 12 bases lying between them. Germline CDR1 is SGHDN and CDR2 is FVKESK. Alpha and beta constant-region primers primed reverse transcription of 500 to 550 ng RNA. Each of the alpha and beta chains got its own library through chain-specific third strand synthesis with indices. The library got P5 and P7 elements plus a second index, then an approximately 23-cycle PCR. From the 5' RACE reads, TCRdb called clonotypes with MiXCR, one entry per CDR3 protein. Among 15,000 or so distinct CDR3 sequences listed, 8% to 10% were seen once.

Sequencing was carried out using blood. J is TRBJ2-3 and V is TRBV14; no clear D. The sequence was collected from an adult in good health. The CDR3 nucleotides are TGTGCCAGCAGTGGTAACATTGAAGATACGCAGTATTTT. Encoded protein: CASSGNIEDTQYF. The full variable domain, rest sourced from reference TRBV14 and TRBJ2-3, is EAGVTQFPSHSVIEKGQTVTLRCDPISGHDNLYWYRRVMGKEIKFLLHFVKESKQDESGMPNNRFLAERTGGTYSTLKVQPAELEDSGVYFCASSGNIEDTQYFGPGTRLTVL.